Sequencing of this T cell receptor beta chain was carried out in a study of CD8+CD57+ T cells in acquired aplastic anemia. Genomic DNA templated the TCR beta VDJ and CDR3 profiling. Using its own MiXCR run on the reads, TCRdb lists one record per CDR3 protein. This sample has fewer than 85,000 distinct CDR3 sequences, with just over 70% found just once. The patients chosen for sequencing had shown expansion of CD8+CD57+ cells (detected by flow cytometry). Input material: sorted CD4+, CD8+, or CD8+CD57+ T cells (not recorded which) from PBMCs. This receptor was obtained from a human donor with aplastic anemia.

The CDR3 loop is CASTNGGAQETQYF. The DNA for the CDR3 is TGTGCCAGCACTAACGGGGGGGCCCAAGAGACCCAGTACTTC. This chain links TRBV6-1 with TRBJ2-5; 8 bases agree with TRBD2. The length of the CDR3 is 14 residues. Per the germline V gene, CDR1 is MNHNS and CDR2 is SASEGT. Trimming cost V 7 bases and J 1 base; bases outside gene matches: 5.